This T cell receptor (beta chain) derives from a study of CD4+ T cells in melanoma. The CDR3 sequence is 13 residues long. V gave up 0 bases and J gave up 2 bases, with 4 bases separating them. Germline V gene sequence: CDR1 KGHSH, CDR2 LQKENI. Data came from immunoSEQ multiplex PCR; TCRdb stores just in-frame clones and leaves some out. The data show roughly 52,000 clones, almost 70% seen once. This chain links TRBV18 with TRBJ2-5; D unclear. The source of this sequence is a human donor with melanoma. Sequencing was done on a sample of tumor tissue. CDR3 in amino acids: CASSPPWQETQYF. The DNA of the CDR3 is TGTGCCAGCTCACCACCTTGGCAAGAGACCCAGTACTTC.